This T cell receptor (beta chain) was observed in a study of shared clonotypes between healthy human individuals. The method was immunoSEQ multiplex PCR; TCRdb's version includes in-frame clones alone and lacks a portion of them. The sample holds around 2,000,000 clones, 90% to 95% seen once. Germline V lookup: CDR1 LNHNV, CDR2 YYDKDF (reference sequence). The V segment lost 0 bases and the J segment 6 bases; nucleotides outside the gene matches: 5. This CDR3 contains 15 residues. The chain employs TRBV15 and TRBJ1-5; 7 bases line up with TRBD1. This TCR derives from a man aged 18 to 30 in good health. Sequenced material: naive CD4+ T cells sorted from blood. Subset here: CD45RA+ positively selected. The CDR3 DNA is TGTGCCACCAGCAGAGACCGACAGGGTGGTCAGCCCCAGCATTTT. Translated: CATSRDRQGGQPQHF.